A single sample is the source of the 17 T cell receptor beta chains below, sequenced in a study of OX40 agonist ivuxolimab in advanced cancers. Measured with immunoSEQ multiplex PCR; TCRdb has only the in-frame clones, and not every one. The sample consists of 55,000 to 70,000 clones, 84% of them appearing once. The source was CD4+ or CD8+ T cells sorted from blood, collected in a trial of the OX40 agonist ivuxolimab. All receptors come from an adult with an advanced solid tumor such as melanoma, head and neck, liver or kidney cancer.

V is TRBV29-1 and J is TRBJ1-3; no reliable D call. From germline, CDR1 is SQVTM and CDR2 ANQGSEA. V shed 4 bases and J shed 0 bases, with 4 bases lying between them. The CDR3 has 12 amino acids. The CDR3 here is CSVASSGNTIYF. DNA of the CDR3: TGCAGCGTTGCTAGCTCTGGAAACACCATATATTTT. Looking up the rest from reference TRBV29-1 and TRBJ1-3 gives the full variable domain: SAVISQKPSRDICQRGTSLTIQCQVDSQVTMMFWYRQQPGQSLTLIATANQGSEATYESGFVIDKFPISRPNLTFSTLTVSNMSPEDSSIYLCSVASSGNTIYFGEGSWLTVV.

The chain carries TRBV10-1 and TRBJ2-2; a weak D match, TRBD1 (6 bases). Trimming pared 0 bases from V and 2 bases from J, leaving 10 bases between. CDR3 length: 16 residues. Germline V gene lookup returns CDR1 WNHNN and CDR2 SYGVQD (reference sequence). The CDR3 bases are TGCGCCAGCAGTGAGTCGGACAGCTTAAACACCGGGGAGCTGTTTTTT. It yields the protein CASSESDSLNTGELFF.

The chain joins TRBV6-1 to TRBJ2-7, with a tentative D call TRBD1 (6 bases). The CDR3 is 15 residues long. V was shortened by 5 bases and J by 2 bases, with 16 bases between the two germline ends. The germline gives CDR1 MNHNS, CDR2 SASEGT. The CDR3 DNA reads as TGTGCCAGCAGTCCCCAAGACAGGCAAACCTACGAGCAGTACTTC. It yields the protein CASSPQDRQTYEQYF.

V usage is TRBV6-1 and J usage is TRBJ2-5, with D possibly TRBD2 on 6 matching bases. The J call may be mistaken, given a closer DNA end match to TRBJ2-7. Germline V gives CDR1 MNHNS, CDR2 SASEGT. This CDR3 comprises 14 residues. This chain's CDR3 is CAITLTSGVYEQYF. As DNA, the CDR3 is TGTGCCATCACATTAACTTCGGGGGTCTACGAGCAGTACTTC.

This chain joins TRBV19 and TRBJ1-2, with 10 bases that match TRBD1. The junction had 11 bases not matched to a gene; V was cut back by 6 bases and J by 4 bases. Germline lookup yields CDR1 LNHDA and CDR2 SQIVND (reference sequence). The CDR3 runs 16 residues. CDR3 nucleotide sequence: TGTGCCAGTAGCCCGGGGGACAGGGGCCGGGGCTATGGCTACACCTTC. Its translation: CASSPGDRGRGYGYTF.

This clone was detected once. CDR3 nucleotide sequence: TGTGCCAGCAGTTCGCGACTAGCGCACTCCTACGAGCAGTACTTC. It translates to CASSSRLAHSYEQYF. V usage is TRBV6-5 and J usage is TRBJ2-7; 8 bases agree with TRBD2. The V gene's germline CDR1 is MNHEY and CDR2 SVGAGI. This CDR3 contains 15 residues. V lost 4 bases, J lost 0 bases, and 5 bases stayed unmatched.

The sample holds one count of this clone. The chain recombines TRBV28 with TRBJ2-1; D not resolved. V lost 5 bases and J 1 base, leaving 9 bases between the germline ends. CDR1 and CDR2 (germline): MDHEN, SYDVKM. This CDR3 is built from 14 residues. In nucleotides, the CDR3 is TGTGCCAGCAGTCCCAGATCATCCTACAATGAGCAGTTCTTC. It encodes CASSPRSSYNEQFF.

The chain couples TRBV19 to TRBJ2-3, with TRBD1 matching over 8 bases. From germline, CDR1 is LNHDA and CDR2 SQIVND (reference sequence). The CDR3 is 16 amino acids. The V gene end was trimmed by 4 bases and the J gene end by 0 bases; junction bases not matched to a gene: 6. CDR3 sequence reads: CASSKGQDPSTDTQYF. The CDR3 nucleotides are TGTGCCAGTAGTAAGGGACAGGACCCTAGCACAGATACGCAGTATTTT.

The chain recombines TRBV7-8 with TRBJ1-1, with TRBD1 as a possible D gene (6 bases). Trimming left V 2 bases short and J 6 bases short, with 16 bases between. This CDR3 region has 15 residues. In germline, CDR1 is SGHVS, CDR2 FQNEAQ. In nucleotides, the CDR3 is TGTGCCAGCAGCTTATTTACCCAACAGGGATCTGAAGCTTTCTTT. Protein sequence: CASSLFTQQGSEAFF.

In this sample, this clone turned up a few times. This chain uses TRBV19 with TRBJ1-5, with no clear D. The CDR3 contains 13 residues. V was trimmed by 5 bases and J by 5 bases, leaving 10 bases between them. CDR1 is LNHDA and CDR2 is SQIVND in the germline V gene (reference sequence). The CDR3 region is CASSEGRHQPQHF. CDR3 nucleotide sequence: TGTGCCAGTAGTGAGGGCCGACATCAGCCCCAGCATTTT.

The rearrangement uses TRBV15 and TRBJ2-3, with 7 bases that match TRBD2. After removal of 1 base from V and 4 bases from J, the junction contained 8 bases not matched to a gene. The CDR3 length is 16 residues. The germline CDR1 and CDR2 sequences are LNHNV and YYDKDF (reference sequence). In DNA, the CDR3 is TGTGCCACCAGCAGAGTTCGAGGACTAGAGGCAGATACGCAGTATTTT. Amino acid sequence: CATSRVRGLEADTQYF.

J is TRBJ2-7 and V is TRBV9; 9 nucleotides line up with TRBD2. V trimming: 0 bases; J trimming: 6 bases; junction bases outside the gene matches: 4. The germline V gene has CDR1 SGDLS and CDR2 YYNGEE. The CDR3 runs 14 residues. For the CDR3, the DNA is TGTGCCAGCAGCGTAGGCCTAGCGGGGATCGAGCAGTACTTC. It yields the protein CASSVGLAGIEQYF.

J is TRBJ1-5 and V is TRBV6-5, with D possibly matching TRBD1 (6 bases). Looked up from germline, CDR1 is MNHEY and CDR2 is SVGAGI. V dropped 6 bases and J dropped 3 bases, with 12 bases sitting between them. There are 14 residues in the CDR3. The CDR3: CASRPRGANQPQHF. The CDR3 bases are TGTGCCAGCAGGCCCCGGGGGGCCAATCAGCCCCAGCATTTT.

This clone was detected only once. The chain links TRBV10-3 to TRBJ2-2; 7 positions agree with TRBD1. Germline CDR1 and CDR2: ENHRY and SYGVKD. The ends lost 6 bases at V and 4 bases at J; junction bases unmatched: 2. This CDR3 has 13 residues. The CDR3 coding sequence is TGTGCCATCAGGGACAGGCTCACCGGGGAGCTGTTTTTT. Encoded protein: CAIRDRLTGELFF.

The CDR3 spells CASSKGTRAYGYTF. The CDR3 nucleotides are TGTGCCAGCAGTAAGGGCACGAGGGCCTATGGCTACACCTTC. This chain connects TRBV7-2 to TRBJ1-2; D remains unclear. The CDR3 loop spans 14 amino acids. CDR1 and CDR2 from the germline V gene are SGHTA and FQGNSA. V lost 6 bases, J lost 4 bases, and 15 bases lay in between.

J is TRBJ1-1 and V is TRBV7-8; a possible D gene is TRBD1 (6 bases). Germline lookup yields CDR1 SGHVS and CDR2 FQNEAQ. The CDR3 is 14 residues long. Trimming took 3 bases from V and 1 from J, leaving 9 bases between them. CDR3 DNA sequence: TGTGCCAGCAGCTTCGGACAGAAGAACACTGAAGCTTTCTTT. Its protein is CASSFGQKNTEAFF.

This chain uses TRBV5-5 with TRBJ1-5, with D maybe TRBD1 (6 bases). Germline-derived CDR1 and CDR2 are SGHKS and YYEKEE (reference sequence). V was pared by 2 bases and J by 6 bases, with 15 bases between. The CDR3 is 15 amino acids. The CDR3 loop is CASSLRPGVGQPQHF. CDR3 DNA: TGTGCCAGCAGCTTACGACCAGGGGTGGGTCAGCCCCAGCATTTT.